What follows is one T cell receptor (beta chain) and its context. Its specificity is unknown. The V gene's germline CDR1 is PRHDT and CDR2 FYEKMQ (reference sequence). The CDR3 sequence is 15 residues long. Trimming cost V 2 bases and J 5 bases, with 13 bases left between them. This sample was included in a study of post-analysis software for immune sequencing data. Overall study context: Relapsing-remitting, secondary progressive and progressive-relapsing multiple sclerosis courses were included.

General study results and limits: About five TRBV segments (TRBV5-6, TRBV5-1 and TRBV20-1 among them) occurred more frequently in patients than in controls. Compared against controls, patients with multiple sclerosis displayed significantly lower normalized Chao1 diversity.

Unique-molecular-identifier-tagged TCR beta cDNA libraries were used. The source material, about 0.9 to 11 million T cells, gave rise to about 520,000 cDNA molecules. TCRdb re-called the PCR reads with MiXCR, one entry per CDR3 protein. The repertoire holds under 900,000 distinct CDR3 sequences, with about 57% as singletons. Specimen: blood. This chain uses TRBV13 with TRBJ2-1; D perhaps matches TRBD2 (6 bases). This clonotype was obtained from a girl between 5 and 17 years old with multiple sclerosis. The CDR3 here is CASSLSTGEHNEQFF. CDR3 coding DNA: TGTGCCAGCAGCTTATCGACGGGGGAACACAATGAGCAGTTCTTC.